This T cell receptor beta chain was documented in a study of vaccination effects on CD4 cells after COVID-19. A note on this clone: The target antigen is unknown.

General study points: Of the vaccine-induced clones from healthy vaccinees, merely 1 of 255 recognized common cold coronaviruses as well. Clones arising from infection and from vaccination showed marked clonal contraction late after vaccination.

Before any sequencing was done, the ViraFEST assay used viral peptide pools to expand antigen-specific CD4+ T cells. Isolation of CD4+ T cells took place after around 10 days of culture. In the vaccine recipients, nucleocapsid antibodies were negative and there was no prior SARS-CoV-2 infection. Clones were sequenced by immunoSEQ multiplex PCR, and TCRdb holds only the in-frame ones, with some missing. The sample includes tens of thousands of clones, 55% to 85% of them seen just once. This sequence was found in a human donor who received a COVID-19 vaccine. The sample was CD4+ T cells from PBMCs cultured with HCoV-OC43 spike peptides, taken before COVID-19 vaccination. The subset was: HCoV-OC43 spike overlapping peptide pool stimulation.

CDR3 region: CASSLDFGQIYEQYF. The CDR3 region has the DNA TGTGCCAGCAGCTTAGATTTTGGACAGATCTACGAGCAGTACTTC. The V and J genes are TRBV7-2 and TRBJ2-7; D may be TRBD1 (6 bases). Per the germline V gene, CDR1 is SGHTA and CDR2 is FQGNSA. This CDR3 spans 15 amino acids. Trimming removed 1 base from V and 3 bases from J, with 13 bases in between. The full variable domain, its missing parts supplied by reference TRBV7-2 and TRBJ2-7, is GAGVSQSPSNKVTEKGKDVELRCDPISGHTALYWYRQSLGQGLEFLIYFQGNSAPDKSGLPSDRFSAERTGGSVSTLTIQRTQQEDSAVYLCASSLDFGQIYEQYFGPGTRLTVT.